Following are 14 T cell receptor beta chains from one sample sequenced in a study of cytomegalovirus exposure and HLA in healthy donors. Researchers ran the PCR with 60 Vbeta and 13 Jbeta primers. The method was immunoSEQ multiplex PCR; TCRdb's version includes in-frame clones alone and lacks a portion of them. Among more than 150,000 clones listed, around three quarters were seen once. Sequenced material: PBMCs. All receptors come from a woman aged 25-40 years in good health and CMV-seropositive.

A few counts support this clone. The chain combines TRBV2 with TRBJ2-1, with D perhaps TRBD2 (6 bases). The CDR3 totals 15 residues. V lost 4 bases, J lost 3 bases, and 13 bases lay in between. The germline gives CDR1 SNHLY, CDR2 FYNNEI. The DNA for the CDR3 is TGTGCCAGCAGTGGCAATAGCGGAAACTACAATGAGCAGTTCTTC. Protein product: CASSGNSGNYNEQFF.

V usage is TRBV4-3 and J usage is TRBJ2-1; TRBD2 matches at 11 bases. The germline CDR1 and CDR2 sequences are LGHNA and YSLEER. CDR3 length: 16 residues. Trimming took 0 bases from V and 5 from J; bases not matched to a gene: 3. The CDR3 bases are TGCGCCAGCAGCCAAGAGCTAGCGGGGGGCCACAATGAGCAGTTCTTC. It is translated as CASSQELAGGHNEQFF.

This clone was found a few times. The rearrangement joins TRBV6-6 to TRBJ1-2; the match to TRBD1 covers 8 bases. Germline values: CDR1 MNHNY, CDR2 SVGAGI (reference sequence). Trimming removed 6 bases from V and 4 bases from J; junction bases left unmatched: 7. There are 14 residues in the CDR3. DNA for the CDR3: TGTGCCAGCAGCACGGACAGGGTTGCCTATGGCTACACCTTC. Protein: CASSTDRVAYGYTF.

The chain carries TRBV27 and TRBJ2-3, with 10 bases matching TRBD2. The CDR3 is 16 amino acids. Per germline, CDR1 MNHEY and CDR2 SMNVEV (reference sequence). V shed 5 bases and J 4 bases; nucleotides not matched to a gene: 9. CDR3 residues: CASSHLAGAEADTQYF. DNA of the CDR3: TGTGCCAGCAGTCACCTAGCGGGGGCGGAGGCAGATACGCAGTATTTT.

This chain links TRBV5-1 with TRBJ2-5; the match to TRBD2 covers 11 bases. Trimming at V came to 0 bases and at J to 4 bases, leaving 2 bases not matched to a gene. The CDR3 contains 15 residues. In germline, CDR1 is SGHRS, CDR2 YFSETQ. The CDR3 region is CASSLASGGLETQYF. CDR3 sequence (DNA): TGCGCCAGCAGCTTGGCTAGCGGGGGGTTAGAGACCCAGTACTTC.

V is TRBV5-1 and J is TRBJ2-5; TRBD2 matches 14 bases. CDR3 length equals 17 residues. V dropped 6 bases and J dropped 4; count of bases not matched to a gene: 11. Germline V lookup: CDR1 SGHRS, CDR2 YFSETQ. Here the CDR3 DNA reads TGCGCCAGCACCCAGGCGACTAGCGGGGGGGCCGTAGAGACCCAGTACTTC. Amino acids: CASTQATSGGAVETQYF.

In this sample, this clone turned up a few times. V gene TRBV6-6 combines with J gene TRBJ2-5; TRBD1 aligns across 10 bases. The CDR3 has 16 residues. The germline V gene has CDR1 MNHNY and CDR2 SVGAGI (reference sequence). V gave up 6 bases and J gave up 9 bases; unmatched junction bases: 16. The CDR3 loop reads CASSKTTGGLIGSQYF. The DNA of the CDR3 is TGTGCCAGCAGCAAGACGACAGGGGGCTTAATAGGGTCCCAGTACTTC.

The CDR3 protein is CASSLRQGEGAGELFF. Here the CDR3 DNA reads TGCGCCAGCAGCTTGCGACAGGGCGAAGGAGCCGGGGAGCTGTTTTTT. The chain recombines TRBV5-1 with TRBJ2-2; TRBD1 agrees at 7 bases. CDR3 size: 16 residues. The V gene's germline CDR1 is SGHRS and CDR2 YFSETQ. V dropped 1 base and J dropped 6; count of bases not matched to a gene: 9.

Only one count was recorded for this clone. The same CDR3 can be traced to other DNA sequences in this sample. CDR3 sequence (DNA): TGTGCCAGCAGTTTAACAGGGGGCAATGAAAAACTGTTTTTT. This encodes CASSLTGGNEKLFF. The chain joins TRBV28 to TRBJ1-4; TRBD1 matches at 9 bases. CDR1 is MDHEN and CDR2 is SYDVKM in the germline V gene. V gave up 2 bases and J gave up 5 bases; unmatched junction bases: 0. The CDR3 spans 14 residues.

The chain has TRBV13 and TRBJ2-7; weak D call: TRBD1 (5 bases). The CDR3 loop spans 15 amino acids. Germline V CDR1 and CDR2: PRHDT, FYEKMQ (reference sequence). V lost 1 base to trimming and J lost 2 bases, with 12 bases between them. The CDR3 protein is CASSLEYGRAYEQYF. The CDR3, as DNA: TGTGCCAGCAGCTTAGAATATGGCAGGGCCTACGAGCAGTACTTC. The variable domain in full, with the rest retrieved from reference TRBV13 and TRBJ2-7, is AAGVIQSPRHLIKEKRETATLKCYPIPRHDTVYWYQQGPGQDPQFLISFYEKMQSDKGSIPDRFSAQQFSDYHSELNMSSLELGDSALYFCASSLEYGRAYEQYFGPGTRLTVT.

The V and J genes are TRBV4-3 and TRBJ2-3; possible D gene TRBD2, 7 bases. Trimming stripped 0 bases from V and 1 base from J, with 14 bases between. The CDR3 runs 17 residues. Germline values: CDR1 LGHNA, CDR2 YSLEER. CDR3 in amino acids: CASSQDRGGVGTDTQYF. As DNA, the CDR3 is TGCGCCAGCAGCCAAGATAGGGGGGGGGTGGGCACAGATACGCAGTATTTT.

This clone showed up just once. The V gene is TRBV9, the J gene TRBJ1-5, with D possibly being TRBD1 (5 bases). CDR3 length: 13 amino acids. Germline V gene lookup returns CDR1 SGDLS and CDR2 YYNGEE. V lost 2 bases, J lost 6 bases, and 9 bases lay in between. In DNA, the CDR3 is TGTGCCAGCAGCGTGGGGGGAAGTCAGCCCCAGCATTTT. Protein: CASSVGGSQPQHF.

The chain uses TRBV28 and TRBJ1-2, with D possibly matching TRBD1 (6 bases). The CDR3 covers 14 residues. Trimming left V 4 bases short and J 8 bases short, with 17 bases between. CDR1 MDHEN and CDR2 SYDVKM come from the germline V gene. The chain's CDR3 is CASSSYRVIKGYTF. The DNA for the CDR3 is TGTGCCAGCAGTTCATACAGGGTAATAAAGGGCTACACCTTC.

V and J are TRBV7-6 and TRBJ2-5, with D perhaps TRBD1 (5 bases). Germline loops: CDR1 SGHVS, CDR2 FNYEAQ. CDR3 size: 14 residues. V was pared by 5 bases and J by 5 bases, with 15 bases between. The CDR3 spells CASSPKDNLETQYF. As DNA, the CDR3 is TGTGCCAGCAGCCCCAAGGACAACTTGGAGACCCAGTACTTC.